Sequencing of this TCR beta chain was carried out in a study of shared clonotypes between healthy human individuals. Across the whole study: Sampling drew on donors who were a couple of women and a few men aged 18 to 49.

Overall study findings and caveats: Generation of non-shared clonotypes was less probable than generation of clonotypes shared by all four donors. The study found about 5% of naive CD4 clonotypes shared across several donors. Memory subsets generally showed lower estimated richness than naive subsets.

CD45RO negativity and positive selection for CCR7 defined naive CD8 cells, a population that excluded terminally differentiated effector memory CD45RA+ cells. As regards this clone: As yet, its antigen is unknown.

The V segment lost 4 bases and the J segment 4 bases; nucleotides outside the gene matches: 7. CDR3 length: 17 amino acids. Per germline, CDR1 SGDLS and CDR2 YYNGEE. Repertoires were generated with immunoSEQ multiplex PCR, while TCRdb's copy carries only in-frame clones and drops some. The top ten hold around 1.1% of the sample, which has some 2.1 million clones, approximately 94% seen once. The sequencing input was naive CD8+ T cells sorted from blood. This receptor was obtained from a man younger than 35 in good health. The gene calls are TRBV9 and TRBJ2-1, with TRBD2 identical over 14 bases. DNA for the CDR3: TGTGCCAGCAGCATAACCGGGACTAGCGGGAGTTACAATGAGCAGTTCTTC. Its protein is CASSITGTSGSYNEQFF.